These T cell receptor beta chains were read from a single sample in a study of cytomegalovirus exposure and HLA in healthy donors. Data came from immunoSEQ multiplex PCR; TCRdb stores just in-frame clones and leaves some out. The profile shows roughly 160,000 clones, around 80% of them singletons. The sequenced sample consisted of PBMCs. The receptor set was obtained from a young woman in good health and CMV-seropositive. Each CDR3 is given with its conserved first and last residue. D genes are given only for firm matches. For some rows the clone size is stated as once, few or many, or as a class when expanded; others skip it.

size: once; D: NA; J: TRBJ2-3; V: TRBV29-1; CDR3: CSVKLSTDTQYF; DNA: TGCAGCGTGAAACTTAGCACAGATACGCAGTATTTT
size: NA; D: TRBD2; J: TRBJ2-3; V: TRBV5-6; CDR3: CASSLAGAGGTDTQYF; DNA: TGTGCCAGCAGCTTGGCCGGAGCGGGGGGAACAGATACGCAGTATTTT
size: NA; D: TRBD2; J: TRBJ2-7; V: TRBV7-2; CDR3: CASSLVAGLEQYF; DNA: TGTGCCAGCAGCTTAGTAGCGGGGCTCGAGCAGTACTTC
size: few; D: NA; J: TRBJ1-1; V: TRBV5-4; CDR3: CASSWGSGDTEAFF; DNA: TGTGCCAGCAGCTGGGGATCGGGGGACACTGAAGCTTTCTTT
size: NA; D: NA; J: TRBJ1-2; V: TRBV7-2; CDR3: CASSSQYYGYTF; DNA: TGTGCCAGCAGCTCCCAGTACTATGGCTACACCTTC
size: NA; D: NA; J: TRBJ2-4; V: TRBV19; CDR3: CASSIVPGAKNIQYF; DNA: TGTGCCAGTAGTATAGTCCCAGGAGCCAAAAACATTCAGTACTTC
size: few; D: TRBD1; J: TRBJ2-2; V: TRBV11-2; CDR3: CASSPYLTGAGELFF; DNA: TGTGCCAGCAGCCCCTATTTGACAGGGGCCGGGGAGCTGTTTTTT
size: NA; D: NA; J: TRBJ1-1; V: TRBV7-8; CDR3: CASSLGGGGGSTEAFF; DNA: TGTGCCAGCAGCTTAGGGGGGGGAGGTGGGTCCACTGAAGCTTTCTTT
size: NA; D: NA; J: TRBJ2-3; V: TRBV29-1; CDR3: CSVVKGHFSTDTQYF; DNA: TGCAGCGTTGTAAAGGGACATTTTAGCACAGATACGCAGTATTTT
size: NA; D: NA; J: TRBJ2-5; V: TRBV7-6; CDR3: CASSFAEVQAETQYF; DNA: TGTGCCAGCAGCTTCGCCGAGGTCCAAGCAGAGACCCAGTACTTC
size: NA; D: NA; J: TRBJ2-5; V: TRBV2; CDR3: CASSAGETQYF; DNA: TGTGCCAGCAGTGCAGGAGAGACCCAGTACTTC
size: NA; D: TRBD1; J: TRBJ2-7; V: TRBV2; CDR3: CASSGQGVNEQYF; DNA: TGTGCCAGCAGTGGGCAGGGGGTTAACGAGCAGTACTTC
size: once; D: TRBD2; J: TRBJ2-1; V: TRBV9; CDR3: CASSTQTSGGHSYNEQFF; DNA: TGTGCCAGCAGCACCCAGACTAGCGGGGGGCACTCCTACAATGAGCAGTTCTTC
size: once; D: TRBD1; J: TRBJ1-2; V: TRBV4-3; CDR3: CASSHSTGDYGYTF; DNA: TGCGCCAGCAGCCACTCGACAGGGGATTATGGCTACACCTTC
size: NA; D: NA; J: TRBJ2-1; V: TRBV29-1; CDR3: CSGQPNREEQFF; DNA: TGCAGCGGGCAACCAAACAGGGAAGAGCAGTTCTTC
size: NA; D: TRBD1; J: TRBJ2-7; V: TRBV6-5; CDR3: CASSPGTGAPYEQYF; DNA: TGTGCCAGCAGTCCCGGGACAGGGGCCCCCTACGAGCAGTACTTC
size: NA; D: TRBD1; J: TRBJ2-7; V: TRBV15; CDR3: CATSTQQGYEQYF; DNA: TGTGCCACCAGCACCCAACAGGGGTACGAGCAGTACTTC
size: NA; D: TRBD1; J: TRBJ2-1; V: TRBV2; CDR3: CASSFLRDRENEQFF; DNA: TGTGCCAGCAGTTTTCTCCGGGACAGGGAGAATGAGCAGTTCTTC
size: NA; D: TRBD1; J: TRBJ1-6; V: TRBV4-2; CDR3: CASSQGQGGNSPLHF; DNA: TGTGCCAGCAGCCAAGGACAGGGTGGCAATTCACCCCTCCACTTT
size: once; D: TRBD1; J: TRBJ2-2; V: TRBV6-4; CDR3: CASRTTGETGELFF; DNA: TGTGCCAGCAGAACCACAGGGGAAACCGGGGAGCTGTTTTTT
size: few; D: NA; J: TRBJ1-1; V: TRBV12-5; CDR3: CASGSEGRGAEAFF; DNA: TGTGCTAGTGGTTCGGAGGGGCGAGGAGCTGAAGCTTTCTTT
size: NA; D: NA; J: TRBJ2-3; V: TRBV5-1; CDR3: CASSLEGSGSTDTQYF; DNA: TGCGCCAGCAGCTTGGAGGGTAGCGGTAGCACAGATACGCAGTATTTT
size: NA; D: NA; J: TRBJ2-5; V: TRBV7-3; CDR3: CASSLSVNQETQYF; DNA: TGTGCCAGCAGCTTAAGCGTGAACCAAGAGACCCAGTACTTC
size: NA; D: NA; J: TRBJ1-2; V: TRBV5-6; CDR3: CASSLGTGGYTF; DNA: TGTGCCAGCAGCTTGGGGACGGGGGGCTACACCTTC
size: NA; D: NA; J: TRBJ2-7; V: TRBV4-2; CDR3: CASSQVNARRIHEQYF; DNA: TGTGCCAGCAGCCAAGTTAACGCTAGGAGAATCCACGAGCAGTACTTC
size: NA; D: NA; J: TRBJ1-1; V: TRBV6-1; CDR3: CASSESPRFRENTEAFF; DNA: TGTGCCAGCAGTGAATCCCCCCGTTTCCGGGAGAACACTGAAGCTTTCTTT
size: NA; D: TRBD1; J: TRBJ2-3; V: TRBV2; CDR3: CASSGDRGIGTQYF; DNA: TGTGCCAGCAGCGGGGACAGGGGGATCGGTACGCAGTATTTT
size: NA; D: TRBD1; J: TRBJ2-7; V: TRBV13; CDR3: CASSSGQRNYEQYF; DNA: TGTGCCAGCAGCTCGGGACAGAGAAACTACGAGCAGTACTTC
size: few; D: TRBD1; J: TRBJ2-3; V: TRBV30; CDR3: CAWSGQATDTQYF; DNA: TGTGCCTGGAGCGGACAGGCCACAGATACGCAGTATTTT
size: few; D: NA; J: TRBJ1-4; V: TRBV6-4; CDR3: CASSDFGRREKLFF; DNA: TGTGCCAGCAGTGATTTCGGGAGACGGGAAAAACTGTTTTTT
size: NA; D: TRBD2; J: TRBJ2-3; V: TRBV7-9; CDR3: CSSSLTQRDYLYTQYF; DNA: TGTTCCAGCAGCTTAACGCAGCGGGACTATCTATATACGCAGTATTTT
size: few; D: TRBD1; J: TRBJ2-7; V: TRBV7-2; CDR3: CASSWRQGANEQYF; DNA: TGTGCCAGCAGCTGGAGACAGGGGGCCAACGAGCAGTACTTC
size: NA; D: TRBD1; J: TRBJ2-3; V: TRBV11-1; CDR3: CASGNRGLTDTQYF; DNA: TGTGCCAGCGGAAACAGGGGGCTCACAGATACGCAGTATTTT
size: NA; D: NA; J: TRBJ1-3; V: TRBV27; CDR3: CASSHRGDGGNTIYF; DNA: TGTGCCAGCAGCCACCGGGGGGACGGGGGAAACACCATATATTTT
size: NA; D: TRBD1; J: TRBJ1-4; V: TRBV28; CDR3: CASSLSGGRNEKLFF; DNA: TGTGCCAGCAGTTTATCAGGGGGAAGAAATGAAAAACTGTTTTTT
size: once; D: TRBD2; J: TRBJ2-7; V: TRBV7-3; CDR3: CASSISGGFFYEQYF; DNA: TGTGCCAGCAGCATTAGCGGGGGGTTTTTCTACGAGCAGTACTTC
size: NA; D: TRBD1; J: TRBJ1-1; V: TRBV25-1; CDR3: CASSEFQQGVPEAFF; DNA: TGTGCCAGCAGTGAATTTCAACAGGGGGTTCCTGAAGCTTTCTTT